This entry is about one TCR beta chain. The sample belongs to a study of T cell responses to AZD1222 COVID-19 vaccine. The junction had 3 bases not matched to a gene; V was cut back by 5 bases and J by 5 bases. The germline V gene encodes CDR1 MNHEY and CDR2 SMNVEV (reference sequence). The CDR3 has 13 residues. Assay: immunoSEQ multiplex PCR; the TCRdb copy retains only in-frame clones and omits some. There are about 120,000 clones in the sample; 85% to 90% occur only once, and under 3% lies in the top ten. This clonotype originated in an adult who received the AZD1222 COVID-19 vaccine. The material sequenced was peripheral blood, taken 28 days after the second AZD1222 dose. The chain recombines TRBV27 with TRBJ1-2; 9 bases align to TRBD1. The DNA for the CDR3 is TGTGCCAGCAGTCCGACAGGGGGTTATGGCTACACCTTC. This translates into CASSPTGGYGYTF.